Following are 18 T cell receptor beta chains from one sample sequenced in a study of T cells in Graves' hyperthyroidism and ophthalmopathy. Amplified TCR beta CDR3 regions came from RNA transcripts. TCR CDR3 underwent first-round RT-PCR with the HTBI primer set. TCRdb processed the multiplex PCR reads anew with MiXCR; each CDR3 protein has one entry. The data show approximately 530,000 distinct CDR3 sequences, with 20% seen just once and roughly 44% held by the top ten. Sample: blood. These receptors all come from a man aged 40-50 years with Graves' ophthalmopathy.

In its sample, this clonotype was seen a few times. The chain has TRBV7-3 and TRBJ1-5; no reliable D call. The germline CDR1 and CDR2 sequences are SGHTA and FQGTGA. Trimming removed 1 base at V and 5 bases at J, with 9 bases between. CDR3 length equals 14 residues. CDR3 protein: CASSLKGIHQPQHF. The CDR3 DNA reads as TGTGCCAGCAGCTTAAAGGGTATCCATCAGCCCCAGCATTTT.

The J gene is TRBJ2-1, the V gene TRBV29-1; the D gene could be TRBD1 or TRBD2 (6 bases each). This CDR3 has 11 amino acids. The V and J ends lost 7 bases and 8 bases respectively, with 12 bases between them. Per the germline V gene, CDR1 is SQVTM and CDR2 is ANQGSEA. The CDR3 DNA follows: TGCAGCGCTCCCGGGGGCTATGAGCAGTTCTTC. Translating gives CSAPGGYEQFF.

The sample holds many counts of this clonotype. The chain carries TRBV12-3 or TRBV12-4 and TRBJ2-7; 9 bases match TRBD1. The ends lost 2 bases at V and 3 bases at J; junction bases unmatched: 5. CDR3 size: 15 residues. This chain's CDR3 is CASSLNTGGVYEQYF. The CDR3 DNA reads TGTGCCAGCAGTTTAAATACAGGGGGCGTCTACGAGCAGTACTTC.

This clonotype was seen once. This sequence joins TRBV19 and TRBJ2-2; 10 bases map to TRBD2. The germline V gene has CDR1 LNHDA and CDR2 SQIVND (reference sequence). The CDR3 length is 18 residues. After removal of 5 bases from V and 4 bases from J, the junction contained 13 bases not matched to a gene. The CDR3 DNA reads TGTGCCAGTAGTGGAGGACTACTAGCGGGGCAACTCACCGGGGAGCTGTTTTTT. Protein product: CASSGGLLAGQLTGELFF.

This clonotype was seen a few times. The rearrangement joins TRBV5-1 to TRBJ2-6; tentative D call: TRBD2 (5 bases). Germline CDR1 is SGHRS and CDR2 is YFSETQ. CDR3 size: 16 residues. Deletions cut 1 base from V and 2 bases from J, with 10 bases between. As DNA, the CDR3 is TGCGCCAGCAGCTTGCGGGGTCCCCCTGGGGCCAACGTCCTGACTTTC. This encodes CASSLRGPPGANVLTF.

The table lists this clonotype with many counts. The rearrangement uses TRBV6-1 and TRBJ2-7; 12 nucleotides match TRBD2. CDR3 length: 17 amino acids. Germline CDR1 and CDR2: MNHNS and SASEGT. With 7 bases clipped from V and 4 bases from J, the junction kept 14 bases outside the gene matches. In nucleotides, the CDR3 is TGTGCCAGCACCCTGGGGAGGACTAGCGGGGTAATTTACGAGCAGTACTTC. Amino acid sequence: CASTLGRTSGVIYEQYF.

This clonotype appeared a few times. This CDR3 reads CASRIGRDRGGETQYF. The CDR3 bases are TGCGCCAGCAGAATTGGCCGGGACAGGGGTGGAGAGACCCAGTACTTC. This chain joins TRBV5-1 and TRBJ2-5; 10 positions match TRBD1. With 5 bases clipped from V and 4 bases from J, the junction kept 11 bases outside the gene matches. The length of the CDR3 is 16 residues. From germline, CDR1 is SGHRS and CDR2 YFSETQ.

Ten or more counts support this clonotype. The rearrangement joins TRBV12-3 or TRBV12-4 to TRBJ2-1; 9 bases are shared with TRBD2. The CDR3 length is 15 residues. With V trimmed by 2 bases and J by 2 bases, 1 base remained unmatched. The CDR3: CASSLSSGTYNEQFF. The CDR3 nucleotides are TGTGCCAGCAGTTTATCTAGCGGGACCTACAATGAGCAGTTCTTC.

This chain links TRBV5-1 with TRBJ1-1; a weak D match, TRBD1 (5 bases). V was trimmed by 3 bases and J by 8 bases, leaving 20 bases between them. The CDR3 contains 15 residues. Germline assignment: CDR1 SGHRS and CDR2 YFSETQ. DNA of the CDR3: TGCGCCAGCAGCTCCCGGCCTGGGGGGGGAGCGGAAGCTTTCTTT. Translation gives CASSSRPGGGAEAFF. Full variable domain (remainder filled in from reference TRBV5-1 and TRBJ1-1): KAGVTQTPRYLIKTRGQQVTLSCSPISGHRSVSWYQQTPGQGLQFLFEYFSETQRNKGNFPGRFSGRQFSNSRSEMNVSTLELGDSALYLCASSSRPGGGAEAFFGQGTRLTVV.

Notes on this clonotype: Being one base from a much bigger clone, this may be a read error. The chain recombines TRBV2 with TRBJ1-5; 7 bases align to TRBD1. The CDR3 sequence is 17 residues long. The germline V gene has CDR1 SNHLY and CDR2 FYNNEI. This chain's CDR3 is CASKGHPGQSVNRPQHF. CDR3 sequence (DNA): TGTGCCAGCAAGGGTCACCCGGGACAGTCGGTAAATCGGCCCCAGCATTTT.

Many counts were recorded for this clonotype. This rearrangement joins TRBV2 to TRBJ1-5, with D unresolved. Germline V gives CDR1 SNHLY, CDR2 FYNNEI. Between the trimmed V and J ends, which lost 1 base and 2 bases, there was a span of 6 bases. There are 14 residues in the CDR3. As DNA, the CDR3 is TGTGCCAGCAGTGAAGTGGCCGGCAATCAGCCCCAGCATTTT. As protein: CASSEVAGNQPQHF.

This clonotype was recorded a few times. The chain uses TRBV9 and TRBJ2-3; 7 bases align to TRBD2. J lost 0 bases, V lost 3 bases, and 4 bases had no gene match. This CDR3 region has 15 residues. Germline V lookup: CDR1 SGDLS, CDR2 YYNGEE. CDR3 loop: CASSAPGGSTDTQYF. CDR3 nucleotide sequence: TGTGCCAGCAGCGCACCGGGGGGAAGCACAGATACGCAGTATTTT.

Many counts were recorded for this clonotype. J is TRBJ1-1 and V is TRBV2; tentatively, D is TRBD1 (6 bases). V gave up 6 bases and J gave up 6 bases, with 11 bases separating them. The length of the CDR3 is 12 residues. The germline V gene has CDR1 SNHLY and CDR2 FYNNEI. Here the CDR3 DNA reads TGTGCCAGCAGATCACAGGGCCCTGAAGCTTTCTTT. This sequence encodes CASRSQGPEAFF. Complete variable domain (other parts from reference TRBV2 and TRBJ1-1): EPEVTQTPSHQVTQMGQEVILRCVPISNHLYFYWYRQILGQKVEFLVSFYNNEISEKSEIFDDQFSVERPDGSNFTLKIRSTKLEDSAMYFCASRSQGPEAFFGQGTRLTVV.

There are many counts of this clonotype. The V call is TRBV7-2, the J call TRBJ2-3, with 9 bases matching TRBD2. The CDR3 has 15 residues. Per germline, CDR1 SGHTA and CDR2 FQGNSA. The J segment lost 1 base and the V segment lost 4 bases, leaving 3 bases of the junction unmatched. The CDR3 is CASSSRLAGTDTQYF. The CDR3 nucleotides read TGTGCCAGCAGCTCCAGACTAGCGGGCACAGATACGCAGTATTTT. The full variable domain, its missing parts supplied by reference TRBV7-2 and TRBJ2-3, is GAGVSQSPSNKVTEKGKDVELRCDPISGHTALYWYRQSLGQGLEFLIYFQGNSAPDKSGLPSDRFSAERTGGSVSTLTIQRTQQEDSAVYLCASSSRLAGTDTQYFGPGTRLTVL.

This clonotype was seen many times. The chain joins TRBV2 to TRBJ2-2; possibly TRBD2 for D (5 bases). Trimming removed 3 bases from V and 4 bases from J, with 9 bases in between. The CDR3 extends over 14 amino acids. Germline CDR1 reads SNHLY; CDR2 reads FYNNEI. The CDR3 nucleotides are TGTGCCAGCAGTGATCGGGGTCGCACCGGGGAGCTGTTTTTT. This encodes CASSDRGRTGELFF. Combining the CDR3 with reference TRBV2 and TRBJ2-2 gives the whole variable domain EPEVTQTPSHQVTQMGQEVILRCVPISNHLYFYWYRQILGQKVEFLVSFYNNEISEKSEIFDDQFSVERPDGSNFTLKIRSTKLEDSAMYFCASSDRGRTGELFFGEGSRLTVL.

This clonotype was picked up many times. One junction end disagrees with the germline gene, perhaps due to a read error. J is TRBJ1-5 and V is TRBV7-2; D gene unclear. The germline V gene has CDR1 SGHTA and CDR2 FQGNSA. The CDR3 runs to 14 residues. CDR3 in amino acids: CASSLVNSNQPQHF. DNA for the CDR3: TGTGCCAGCAGTTTAGTTAATAGCAATCAGCCCCAGCATTTT.

This clonotype was seen many times. The gene calls are TRBV7-9 and TRBJ2-3, with 7 nucleotides matching TRBD2. There are 16 residues in the CDR3. The V and J ends lost 6 bases and 3 bases, in that order; junction bases with no gene match: 12. Germline CDR1 reads SEHNR; CDR2 reads FQNEAQ (reference sequence). CDR3 nucleotides: TGTGCCAGCAGTCCGATGGTTGGCGGGAGTACAGATACGCAGTATTTT. This gives the protein CASSPMVGGSTDTQYF.

The chain joins TRBV11-1 to TRBJ2-7; 10 nucleotides line up with TRBD1. Per germline, CDR1 SGHAT and CDR2 FQDESV (reference sequence). With 3 bases clipped from V and 5 bases from J, the junction kept 7 bases outside the gene matches. The CDR3 is made up of 15 amino acids. The CDR3 DNA sequence: TGTGCCAGCAGCTTGGGAGGACAGGGGGGAGACGAGCAGTACTTC. Residues: CASSLGGQGGDEQYF. The whole variable domain, filled in from reference TRBV11-1 and TRBJ2-7, reads EAEVAQSPRYKITEKSQAVAFWCDPISGHATLYWYRQILGQGPELLVQFQDESVVDDSQLPKDRFSAERLKGVDSTLKIQPAELGDSAMYLCASSLGGQGGDEQYFGPGTRLTVT.